This T cell receptor beta chain was captured by sequencing in a study of T cell responses to AZD1222 COVID-19 vaccine. A remark on this clone: Antigen: not known.

Second-dose intervals of approximately 4 or approximately 12 weeks were pooled. The CDR3 sequence is 14 residues long. Trimming at V came to 7 bases and at J to 0 bases, leaving 3 bases not matched to a gene. Germline lookup yields CDR1 SNHLY and CDR2 FYNNEI. The repertoire was sequenced with immunoSEQ multiplex PCR; TCRdb's copy has only in-frame clones and lacks some. The repertoire holds some 200,000 clones, approximately 90% seen once, with around 3% in the top ten. Points from the study as a whole: A reported finding is that nearly half of spike-specific TCRs target unmutated variant regions. None of the repertoires were sampled until the peak T cell response had passed. At study baseline, merely several AZD1222 recipients were seropositive.

This sample comprised peripheral blood, obtained 28 days after the second AZD1222 dose. The TCR sequence derives from an adult who received the AZD1222 COVID-19 vaccine. The chain combines TRBV2 with TRBJ2-1; 7 bases map to TRBD1. Here the CDR3 reads CASIWTGSYNEQFF. CDR3 nucleotides: TGTGCCAGCATTTGGACAGGCTCCTACAATGAGCAGTTCTTC.